This TCR beta chain is from a study of blood T cell repertoires in COVID-19. On the study more broadly: Both acute and convalescent COVID-19 samples were obtained from the United States, Italy and Spain. PBMCs, B-cell-depleted T cells, or T cells were the source of the cDNA or gDNA that made up the material.

CDR1 and CDR2 from the germline V gene are MNHNS and SASEGT. Trimming took off 1 base at V and 6 bases at J, with 10 bases between the two ends. The CDR3 consists of 14 residues. Those enrolled in Seattle joined during active infection and were followed longitudinally afterward. As processed by the authors: By means of reference gene primer amplification, nucleated cell counts were estimated. This table comes from immunoSEQ multiplex PCR, and its TCRdb copy is limited to in-frame clones, with some not included. V, J and clone size derive from that table, while D and trimming were established from the DNA sequence. The table includes 250,000 or so clones, around 86% detected once.

The clonotype originates from a woman aged 55-69 years with COVID-19, enrolled during active disease. The sample was peripheral blood. The genes are TRBV6-1 and TRBJ1-5; weak D call: TRBD1 (6 bases). CDR3 in DNA: TGTGCCAGCAGTGAAGACAGGGTTAGTCAGCCCCAGCATTTT. This codes for CASSEDRVSQPQHF.